The 5 T cell receptor beta chains in this list originate from one sample, sequenced in a study of blood T cells in healthy people across ages. The second PCR ran roughly 7 to 12 cycles with a sample-barcoded 5' primer and J-beta primers. TCRdb itself ran the 5' RACE reads through MiXCR, one entry per CDR3 protein. The sample consists of some 700,000 distinct CDR3 sequences, roughly 47% of them appearing once. Sequenced: blood. The receptors stem from a woman aged 60-75 years in good health.

The chain links TRBV3-1 to TRBJ1-6; no clear D gene. V lost 4 bases to trimming and J lost 13 bases, with 14 bases between them. The CDR3 loop spans 13 amino acids. Per germline, CDR1 LGHDT and CDR2 YNNKEL (reference sequence). The CDR3 DNA sequence: TGTGCCAGCAGCCCCCAACCCGAGACCCCCCTCCACTTT. Its translation is CASSPQPETPLHF.

In the case of this clonotype: A junction end diverges from the germline sequence, so it may reflect a read error. The CDR3 DNA reads as TGCAGCGGTGAACGGCAGACTGAGCAGTTCTTC. Its protein is CSGERQTEQFF. V and J are TRBV29-1 and TRBJ2-1, with D unresolved. The CDR3 runs to 11 residues. The germline V gene has CDR1 SQVTM and CDR2 ANQGSEA.

This chain links TRBV20-1 with TRBJ2-5; 10 nucleotides align to TRBD1. The CDR3 runs to 14 residues. CDR1 is DFQATT, CDR2 SNEGSKA, per germline (reference sequence). The V and J ends lost 6 bases and 4 bases, in that order; junction bases with no gene match: 8. The CDR3 DNA follows: TGCAGTGCGTCGGGACAGGGGCAAGGAGAGACCCAGTACTTC. Translating it yields CSASGQGQGETQYF.

The chain links TRBV25-1 to TRBJ2-1, with D perhaps given as TRBD1 or TRBD2 (5 bases each). With 8 bases removed from V and 4 bases from J, the gap between germline ends came to 18 bases. Germline V gene data show CDR1 as MGHDK and CDR2 as SYGVNS. CDR3 length equals 15 residues. CDR3 nucleotides: TGTGCCAGCGTTGGGACCCCCACATCTTACAATGAGCAGTTCTTC. Its translation is CASVGTPTSYNEQFF.

This chain connects TRBV6-2 or TRBV6-3 to TRBJ2-3; maybe TRBD2 (6 bases). Germline V lookup: CDR1 MNHEY, CDR2 SVGEGT. This CDR3 has 14 residues. Trimming left V 7 bases short and J 2 bases short, with 13 bases between. The CDR3 DNA reads TGTGCCAGCATCGAGGGGACTTACACAGATACGCAGTATTTT. It is translated as CASIEGTYTDTQYF.